A single sample is the source of the 9 T cell receptor beta chains below, sequenced in a study of T-cell memory formation after mild COVID-19. Using its own MiXCR run on the 5' RACE reads, TCRdb lists one record per CDR3 protein. The sample has about 120,000 distinct CDR3 sequences, over 20% seen once; the top ten hold approximately 41%. Sequences were obtained from PBMCs or a T cell subset sorted from them (not recorded which). Receptors originate from a man younger than 30 who had mild COVID-19 (a few samples of this study predate the infection). Cell type and time point are not known.

The CDR3 spells CASSVGQDNGYTF. CDR3 DNA sequence: TGTGCCAGCAGCGTAGGGCAGGACAATGGCTACACCTTC. This rearrangement joins TRBV9 to TRBJ1-2, with D possibly TRBD1 on 5 matching bases. This CDR3 contains 13 residues. CDR1 and CDR2 (germline): SGDLS, YYNGEE. Trimming removed 0 bases at V and 6 bases at J, with 9 bases between. Full variable domain (remainder filled in from reference TRBV9 and TRBJ1-2): DSGVTQTPKHLITATGQRVTLRCSPRSGDLSVYWYQQSLDQGLQFLIQYYNGEERAKGNILERFSAQQFPDLHSELNLSSLELGDSALYFCASSVGQDNGYTFGSGTRLTVV.

Here the CDR3 reads CASSSGQGNYGYTF. The DNA for the CDR3 is TGTGCCAGCAGCTCAGGACAGGGAAACTATGGCTACACCTTC. This chain joins TRBV7-9 and TRBJ1-2, with 8 nucleotides matching TRBD1. This CDR3 contains 14 residues. Germline V gene sequence: CDR1 SEHNR, CDR2 FQNEAQ (reference sequence). Trimming at V came to 4 bases and at J to 2 bases, leaving 3 bases not matched to a gene. Complete variable domain (other parts from reference TRBV7-9 and TRBJ1-2): DTGVSQNPRHKITKRGQNVTFRCDPISEHNRLYWYRQTLGQGPEFLTYFQNEAQLEKSRLLSDRFSAERPKGSFSTLEIQRTEQGDSAMYLCASSSGQGNYGYTFGSGTRLTVV.

CDR3 nucleotide sequence: TGCGCCAGCAGCGCGGTGTCTAGCGGGGCTGAAGCTTTCTTT. This sequence encodes CASSAVSSGAEAFF. J is TRBJ1-1 and V is TRBV4-1, with no clear D. Trimming stripped 5 bases from V and 6 bases from J, with 16 bases between. The germline V gene has CDR1 MGHRA and CDR2 YSYEKL. The CDR3 runs 14 residues.

This clonotype has a handful of counts. The chain has TRBV2 and TRBJ1-2, with D maybe TRBD1 (6 bases). The CDR3 length is 15 residues. Germline CDR1 is SNHLY and CDR2 is FYNNEI. V lost 1 base to trimming and J lost 5 bases, with 14 bases between them. The CDR3 DNA follows: TGTGCCAGCAGTGAAGTCAGCAGGGGAGGGTATGGCTACACCTTC. This encodes CASSEVSRGGYGYTF.

The chain joins TRBV19 to TRBJ1-2, with D uncertain. Germline CDR1 LNHDA, CDR2 SQIVND (reference sequence). With 4 bases removed from V and 3 bases from J, the gap between germline ends came to 0 bases. This CDR3 is 10 amino acids long. CDR3 bases: TGTGCCAGTAGTAACTATGGCTACACCTTC. Encoded protein: CASSNYGYTF.

This clonotype occurred a few times. V and J are TRBV20-1 and TRBJ2-3; 10 bases line up with TRBD2. Germline loops: CDR1 DFQATT, CDR2 SNEGSKA (reference sequence). V was pared by 5 bases and J by 5 bases, with 1 base of the junction left unmatched. The CDR3 consists of 12 residues. The CDR3: CSARTSGDTQYF. CDR3 nucleotides: TGCAGTGCTCGGACTAGCGGAGATACGCAGTATTTT.

This clonotype appeared a few times. The chain employs TRBV7-8 and TRBJ1-5; D gene unclear. Trimming pared 3 bases from V and 0 bases from J, leaving 9 bases between. This CDR3 has 15 amino acids. Germline V gene sequence: CDR1 SGHVS, CDR2 FQNEAQ. The CDR3 is CASSLADGSNQPQHF. The CDR3 nucleotides read TGTGCCAGCAGCTTGGCGGACGGTAGCAATCAGCCCCAGCATTTT.

This chain uses TRBV6-2 or TRBV6-3 with TRBJ1-6; 7 nucleotides line up with TRBD1. Per germline, CDR1 MNHEY and CDR2 SVGEGT. J lost 8 bases, V lost 8 bases, and 12 bases had no gene match. The length of the CDR3 is 15 residues. CDR3 in DNA: TGTGCCAGCTACGCCACTCGACAGGGACATTCACCCCTCCACTTT. Residues: CASYATRQGHSPLHF.

This clonotype turned up a few times. The chain couples TRBV5-1 to TRBJ2-5, with D perhaps given as TRBD1 or TRBD2 (5 bases each). CDR3 size: 14 residues. Germline V gene sequence: CDR1 SGHRS, CDR2 YFSETQ. The V end was cut by 0 bases, the J end by 3 bases, with 9 bases between. The CDR3 sequence: CASSLGQGEETQYF. DNA of the CDR3: TGCGCCAGCAGCTTGGGGCAGGGAGAAGAGACCCAGTACTTC.